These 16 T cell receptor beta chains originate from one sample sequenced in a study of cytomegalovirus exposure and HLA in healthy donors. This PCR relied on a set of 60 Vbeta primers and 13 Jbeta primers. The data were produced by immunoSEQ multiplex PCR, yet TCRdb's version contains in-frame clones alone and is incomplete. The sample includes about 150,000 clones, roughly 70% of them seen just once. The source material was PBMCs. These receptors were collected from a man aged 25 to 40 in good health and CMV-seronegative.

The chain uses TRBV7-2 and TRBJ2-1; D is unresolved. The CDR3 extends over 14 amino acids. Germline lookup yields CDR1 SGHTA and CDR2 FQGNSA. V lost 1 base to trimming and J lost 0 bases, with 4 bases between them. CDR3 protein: CASSLVSSYNEQFF. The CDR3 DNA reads TGTGCCAGCAGCTTAGTTAGCTCCTACAATGAGCAGTTCTTC.

The CDR3 loop is CASTLDRGSYNEQFF. The CDR3 coding sequence is TGTGCCAGTACCCTGGACAGGGGATCCTACAATGAGCAGTTCTTC. The chain has TRBV19 and TRBJ2-1; 9 positions match TRBD1. The CDR3 has 15 amino acids. J lost 1 base, V lost 7 bases, and 5 bases had no gene match. Germline lookup yields CDR1 LNHDA and CDR2 SQIVND (reference sequence).

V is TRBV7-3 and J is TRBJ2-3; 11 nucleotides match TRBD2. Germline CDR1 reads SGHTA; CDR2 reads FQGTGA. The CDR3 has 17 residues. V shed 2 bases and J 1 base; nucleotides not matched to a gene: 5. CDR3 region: CASSLATLAGGTDTQYF. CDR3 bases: TGTGCCAGCAGCTTAGCTACACTAGCGGGGGGCACAGATACGCAGTATTTT.

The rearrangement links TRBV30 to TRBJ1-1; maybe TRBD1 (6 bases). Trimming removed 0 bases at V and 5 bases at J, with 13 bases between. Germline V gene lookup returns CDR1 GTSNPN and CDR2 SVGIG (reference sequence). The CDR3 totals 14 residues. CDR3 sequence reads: CAWSVRGGMTEAFF. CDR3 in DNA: TGTGCCTGGAGTGTACGAGGGGGAATGACTGAAGCTTTCTTT.

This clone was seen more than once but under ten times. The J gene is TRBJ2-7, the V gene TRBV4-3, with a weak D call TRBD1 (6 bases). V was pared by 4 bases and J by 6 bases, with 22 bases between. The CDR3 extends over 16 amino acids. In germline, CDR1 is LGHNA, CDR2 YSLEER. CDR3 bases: TGCGCCAGCAGCCCGGGCCCGACAGGCCCTTTCCTCGAGCAGTACTTC. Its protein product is CASSPGPTGPFLEQYF.

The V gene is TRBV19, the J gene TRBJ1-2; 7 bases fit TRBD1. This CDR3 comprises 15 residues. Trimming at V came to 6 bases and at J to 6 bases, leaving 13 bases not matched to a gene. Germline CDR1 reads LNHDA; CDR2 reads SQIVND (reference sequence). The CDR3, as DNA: TGTGCCAGTAGCCGGACAGGCCCTTCCAGGGATGGCTACACCTTC. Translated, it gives CASSRTGPSRDGYTF.

As DNA, the CDR3 is TGTGCCAGCAGGAGTACAGGGGGGCCTGAAGCTTTCTTT. Translated: CASRSTGGPEAFF. The chain links TRBV6-5 to TRBJ1-1; 8 bases map to TRBD1. Germline assignment: CDR1 MNHEY and CDR2 SVGAGI. Germline trimming cut 6 bases from V and 6 bases from J; bases unmatched to any gene: 6. CDR3 size: 13 residues.

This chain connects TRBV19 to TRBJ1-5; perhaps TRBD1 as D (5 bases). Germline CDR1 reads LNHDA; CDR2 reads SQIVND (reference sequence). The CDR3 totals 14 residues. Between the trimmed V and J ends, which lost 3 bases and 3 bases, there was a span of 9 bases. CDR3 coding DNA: TGTGCCAGTAGTATGGGGGGGGACAATCAGCCCCAGCATTTT. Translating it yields CASSMGGDNQPQHF.

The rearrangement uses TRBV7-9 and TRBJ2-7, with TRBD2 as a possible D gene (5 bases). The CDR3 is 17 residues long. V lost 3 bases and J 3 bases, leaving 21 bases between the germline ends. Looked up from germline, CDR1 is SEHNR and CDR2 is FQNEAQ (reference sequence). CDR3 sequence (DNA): TGTGCCAGCAGCTTCAGAGGTTCTCTGCCGGGGATCTACGAGCAGTACTTC. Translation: CASSFRGSLPGIYEQYF.

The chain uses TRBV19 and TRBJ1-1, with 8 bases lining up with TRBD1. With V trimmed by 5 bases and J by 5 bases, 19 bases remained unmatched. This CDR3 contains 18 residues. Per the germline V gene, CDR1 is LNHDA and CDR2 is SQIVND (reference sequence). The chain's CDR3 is CASSLGGQVPSYSTEAFF. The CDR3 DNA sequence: TGTGCCAGTAGTCTTGGGGGACAGGTCCCCTCGTATTCGACTGAAGCTTTCTTT.

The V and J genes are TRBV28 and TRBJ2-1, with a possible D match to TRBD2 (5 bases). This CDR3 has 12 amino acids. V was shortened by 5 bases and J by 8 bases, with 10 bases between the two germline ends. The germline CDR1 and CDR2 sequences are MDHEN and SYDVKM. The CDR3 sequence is CASSPAGDEQFF. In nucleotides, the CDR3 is TGTGCCAGCAGTCCGGCCGGGGATGAGCAGTTCTTC.

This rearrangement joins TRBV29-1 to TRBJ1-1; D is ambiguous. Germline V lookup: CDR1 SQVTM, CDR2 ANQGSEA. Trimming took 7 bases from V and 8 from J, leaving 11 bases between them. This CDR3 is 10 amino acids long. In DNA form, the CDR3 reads TGCAGCGGAGTTGAGGCAGAAGCTTTCTTT. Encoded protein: CSGVEAEAFF. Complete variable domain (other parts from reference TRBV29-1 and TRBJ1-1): SAVISQKPSRDICQRGTSLTIQCQVDSQVTMMFWYRQQPGQSLTLIATANQGSEATYESGFVIDKFPISRPNLTFSTLTVSNMSPEDSSIYLCSGVEAEAFFGQGTRLTVV.

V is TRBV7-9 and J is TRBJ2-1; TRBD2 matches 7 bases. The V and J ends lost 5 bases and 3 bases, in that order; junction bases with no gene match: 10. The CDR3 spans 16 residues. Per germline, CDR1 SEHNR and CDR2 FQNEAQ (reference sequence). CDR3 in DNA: TGTGCCAGCAGCCCTAGGAGAAGCGGGGTCTACAATGAGCAGTTCTTC. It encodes CASSPRRSGVYNEQFF.

This CDR3 reads CSVVWRDRDDGTDTQYF. The CDR3 DNA reads TGCAGCGTTGTGTGGAGGGACAGGGACGATGGCACAGATACGCAGTATTTT. The chain couples TRBV29-1 to TRBJ2-3; 9 bases are shared with TRBD1. J was trimmed by 1 base and V by 4 bases; bases with no gene match: 12. Germline assignment: CDR1 SQVTM and CDR2 ANQGSEA. There are 17 residues in the CDR3.

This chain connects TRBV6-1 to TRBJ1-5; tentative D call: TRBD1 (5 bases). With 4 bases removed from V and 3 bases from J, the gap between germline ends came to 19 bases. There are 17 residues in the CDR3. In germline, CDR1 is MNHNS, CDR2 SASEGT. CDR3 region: CASSARQLFTSNQPQHF. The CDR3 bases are TGTGCCAGCAGTGCCCGACAGTTATTCACCTCCAATCAGCCCCAGCATTTT.

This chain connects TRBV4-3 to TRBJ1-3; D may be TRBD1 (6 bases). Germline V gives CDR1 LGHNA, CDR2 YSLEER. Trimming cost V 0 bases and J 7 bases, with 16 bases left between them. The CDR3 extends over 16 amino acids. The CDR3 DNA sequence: TGCGCCAGCAGCCAAGATCGGGGGGCGAGGGTGAACACCATATATTTT. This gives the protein CASSQDRGARVNTIYF.